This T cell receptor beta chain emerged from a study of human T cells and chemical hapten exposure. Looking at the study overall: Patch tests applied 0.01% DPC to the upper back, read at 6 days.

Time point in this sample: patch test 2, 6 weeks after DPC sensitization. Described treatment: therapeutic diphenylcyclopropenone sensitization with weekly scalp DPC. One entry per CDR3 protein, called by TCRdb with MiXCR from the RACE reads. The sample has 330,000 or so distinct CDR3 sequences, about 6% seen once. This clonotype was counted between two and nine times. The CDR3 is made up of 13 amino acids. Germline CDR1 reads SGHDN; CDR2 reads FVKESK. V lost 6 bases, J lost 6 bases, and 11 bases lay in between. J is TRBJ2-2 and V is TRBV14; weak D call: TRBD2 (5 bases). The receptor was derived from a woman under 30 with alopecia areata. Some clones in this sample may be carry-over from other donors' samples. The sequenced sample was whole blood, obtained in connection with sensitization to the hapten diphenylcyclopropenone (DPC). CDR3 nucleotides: TGTGCCAGCAGTCTAGAGCGGTCCGGGGAGCTGTTTTTT. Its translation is CASSLERSGELFF. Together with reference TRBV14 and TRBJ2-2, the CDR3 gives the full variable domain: EAGVTQFPSHSVIEKGQTVTLRCDPISGHDNLYWYRRVMGKEIKFLLHFVKESKQDESGMPNNRFLAERTGGTYSTLKVQPAELEDSGVYFCASSLERSGELFFGEGSRLTVL.